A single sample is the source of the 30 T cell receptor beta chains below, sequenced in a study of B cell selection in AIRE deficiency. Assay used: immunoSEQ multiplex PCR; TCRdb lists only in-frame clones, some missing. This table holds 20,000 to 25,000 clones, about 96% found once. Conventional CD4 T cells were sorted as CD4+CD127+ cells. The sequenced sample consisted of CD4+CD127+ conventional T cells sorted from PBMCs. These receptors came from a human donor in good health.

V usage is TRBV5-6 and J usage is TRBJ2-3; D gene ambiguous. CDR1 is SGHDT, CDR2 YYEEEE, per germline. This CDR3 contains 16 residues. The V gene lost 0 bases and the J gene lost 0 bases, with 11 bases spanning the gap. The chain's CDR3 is CASSLDPLTSTDTQYF. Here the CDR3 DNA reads TGTGCCAGCAGCTTGGATCCGCTTACTAGCACAGATACGCAGTATTTT.

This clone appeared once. Here the CDR3 DNA reads TGCAGCGTTGGCCAAAGGCAGGCTAACAATGAGCAGTTCTTC. This translates into CSVGQRQANNEQFF. V usage is TRBV29-1 and J usage is TRBJ2-1; no clear D gene. The germline V and J ends were trimmed by 4 bases and 5 bases, with 15 bases remaining between them. CDR3 length: 14 amino acids. The germline V gene encodes CDR1 SQVTM and CDR2 ANQGSEA.

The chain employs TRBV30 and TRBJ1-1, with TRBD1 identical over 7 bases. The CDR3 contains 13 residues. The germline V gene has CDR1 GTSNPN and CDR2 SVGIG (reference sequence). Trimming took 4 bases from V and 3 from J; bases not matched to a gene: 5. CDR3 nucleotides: TGTGCCTGGACTTGGGACAGCTACACTGAAGCTTTCTTT. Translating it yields CAWTWDSYTEAFF.

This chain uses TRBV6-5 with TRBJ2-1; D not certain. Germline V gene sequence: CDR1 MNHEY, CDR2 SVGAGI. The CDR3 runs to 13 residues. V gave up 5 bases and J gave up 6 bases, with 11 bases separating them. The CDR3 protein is CASSDGLSNEQFF. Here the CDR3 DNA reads TGTGCCAGCAGTGACGGCCTCTCCAATGAGCAGTTCTTC.

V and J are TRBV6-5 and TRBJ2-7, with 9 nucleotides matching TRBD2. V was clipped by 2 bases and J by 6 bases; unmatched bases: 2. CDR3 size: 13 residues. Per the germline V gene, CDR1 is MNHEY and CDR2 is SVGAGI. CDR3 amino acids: CASSYSGRSEQYF. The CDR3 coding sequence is TGTGCCAGCAGTTACAGCGGGAGGTCCGAGCAGTACTTC.

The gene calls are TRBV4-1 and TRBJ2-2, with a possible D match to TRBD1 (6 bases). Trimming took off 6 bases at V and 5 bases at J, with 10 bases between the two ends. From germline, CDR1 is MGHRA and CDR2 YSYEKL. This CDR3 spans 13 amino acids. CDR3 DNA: TGCGCCAGCAGTCCAAGGGGGACCGGGGAGCTGTTTTTT. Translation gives CASSPRGTGELFF.

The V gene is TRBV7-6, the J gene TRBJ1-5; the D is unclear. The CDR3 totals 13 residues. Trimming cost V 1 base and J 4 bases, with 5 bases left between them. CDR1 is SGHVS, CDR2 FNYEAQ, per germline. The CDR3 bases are TGTGCCAGCAGCTTAGAGGTGAATCAGCCCCAGCATTTT. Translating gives CASSLEVNQPQHF.

The chain's CDR3 is CASSYRLAGGVHQYF. The DNA for the CDR3 is TGTGCCAGCAGCTACCGACTAGCGGGAGGGGTGCATCAATACTTC. This chain links TRBV5-6 with TRBJ2-7; TRBD2 agrees at 14 bases. Looked up from germline, CDR1 is SGHDT and CDR2 is YYEEEE. J gave up 13 bases and V 3 bases, and 12 bases lay outside the gene matches. The CDR3 has 15 residues.

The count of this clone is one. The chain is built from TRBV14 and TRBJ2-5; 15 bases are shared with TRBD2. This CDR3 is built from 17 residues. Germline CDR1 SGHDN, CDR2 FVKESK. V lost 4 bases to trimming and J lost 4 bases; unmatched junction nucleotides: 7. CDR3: CASSRRTSGRAGETQYF. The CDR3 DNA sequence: TGTGCCAGCAGCCGTCGGACTAGCGGGAGGGCCGGAGAGACCCAGTACTTC.

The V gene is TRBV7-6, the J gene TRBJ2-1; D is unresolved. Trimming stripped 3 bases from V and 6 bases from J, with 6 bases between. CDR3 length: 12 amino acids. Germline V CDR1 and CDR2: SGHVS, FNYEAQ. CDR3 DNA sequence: TGTGCCAGCAGCTTCCCCCGCAATGAGCAGTTCTTC. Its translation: CASSFPRNEQFF.

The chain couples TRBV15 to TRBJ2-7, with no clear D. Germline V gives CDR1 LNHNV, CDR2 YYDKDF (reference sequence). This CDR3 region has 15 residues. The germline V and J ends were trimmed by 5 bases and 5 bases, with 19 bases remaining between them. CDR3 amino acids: CATSEGPVGSHEQYF. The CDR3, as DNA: TGTGCCACCAGCGAAGGTCCCGTTGGTTCCCACGAGCAGTACTTC.

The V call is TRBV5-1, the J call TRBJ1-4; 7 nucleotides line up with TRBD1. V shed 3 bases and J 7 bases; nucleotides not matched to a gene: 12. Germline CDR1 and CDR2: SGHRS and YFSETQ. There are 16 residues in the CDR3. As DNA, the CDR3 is TGCGCCAGCAGCTCCGGGGAACAGGGGAGCGGTGAAAAACTGTTTTTT. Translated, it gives CASSSGEQGSGEKLFF.

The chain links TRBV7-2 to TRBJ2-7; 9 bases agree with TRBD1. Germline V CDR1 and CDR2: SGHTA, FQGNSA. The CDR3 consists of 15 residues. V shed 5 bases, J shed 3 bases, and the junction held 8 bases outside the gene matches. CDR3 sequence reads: CASSHRTGVGYEQYF. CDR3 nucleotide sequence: TGTGCCAGCAGCCATAGGACAGGGGTCGGCTACGAGCAGTACTTC.

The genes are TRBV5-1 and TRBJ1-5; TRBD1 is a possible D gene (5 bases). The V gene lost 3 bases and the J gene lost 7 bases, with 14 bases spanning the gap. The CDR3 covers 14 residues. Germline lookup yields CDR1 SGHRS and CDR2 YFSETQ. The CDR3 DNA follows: TGCGCCAGCAGCTCGGGAGGGGAGGAACAGCCCCAGCATTTT. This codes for CASSSGGEEQPQHF. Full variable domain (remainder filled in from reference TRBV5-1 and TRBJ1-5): KAGVTQTPRYLIKTRGQQVTLSCSPISGHRSVSWYQQTPGQGLQFLFEYFSETQRNKGNFPGRFSGRQFSNSRSEMNVSTLELGDSALYLCASSSGGEEQPQHFGDGTRLSIL.

CDR3 residues: CASTEGLYPTDTQYF. The CDR3 coding sequence is TGCGCCAGCACTGAAGGACTTTACCCCACAGATACGCAGTATTTT. The V call is TRBV10-1, the J call TRBJ2-3, with D perhaps matching TRBD2 (5 bases). The germline gives CDR1 WNHNN, CDR2 SYGVQD (reference sequence). V lost 7 bases to trimming and J lost 2 bases, with 16 bases between them. The CDR3 extends over 15 amino acids.

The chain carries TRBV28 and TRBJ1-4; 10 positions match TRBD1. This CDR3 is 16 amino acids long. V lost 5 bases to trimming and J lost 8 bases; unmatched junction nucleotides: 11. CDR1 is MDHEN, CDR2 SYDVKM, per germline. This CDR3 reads CASSRRDRGAEEKLFF. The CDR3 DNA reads TGTGCCAGCAGTCGCCGGGACAGGGGAGCGGAGGAAAAACTGTTTTTT.

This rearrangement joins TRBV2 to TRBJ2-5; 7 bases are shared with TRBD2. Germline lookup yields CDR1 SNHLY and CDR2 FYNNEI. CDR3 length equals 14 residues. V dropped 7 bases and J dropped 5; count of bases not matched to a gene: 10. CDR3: CASNMGGPRETQYF. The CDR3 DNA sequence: TGTGCCAGCAATATGGGAGGGCCTCGGGAGACCCAGTACTTC.

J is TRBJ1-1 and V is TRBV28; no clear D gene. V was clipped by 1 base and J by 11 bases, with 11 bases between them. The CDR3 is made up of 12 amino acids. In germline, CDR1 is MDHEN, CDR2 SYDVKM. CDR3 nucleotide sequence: TGTGCCAGCAGTTTATTCGGGTTGGACGCTTTCTTT. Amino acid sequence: CASSLFGLDAFF.

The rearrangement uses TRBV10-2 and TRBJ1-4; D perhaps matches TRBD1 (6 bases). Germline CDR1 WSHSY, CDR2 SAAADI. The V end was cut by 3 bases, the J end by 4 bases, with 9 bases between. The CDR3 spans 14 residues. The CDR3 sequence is CASSDGRGNEKLFF. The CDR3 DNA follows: TGCGCCAGCAGTGATGGCAGGGGTAATGAAAAACTGTTTTTT.

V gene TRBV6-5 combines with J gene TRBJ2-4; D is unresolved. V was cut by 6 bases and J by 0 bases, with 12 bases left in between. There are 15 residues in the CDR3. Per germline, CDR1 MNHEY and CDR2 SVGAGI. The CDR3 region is CASSPSLLAKNIQYF. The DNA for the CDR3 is TGTGCCAGCAGCCCCAGCCTTCTAGCCAAAAACATTCAGTACTTC.

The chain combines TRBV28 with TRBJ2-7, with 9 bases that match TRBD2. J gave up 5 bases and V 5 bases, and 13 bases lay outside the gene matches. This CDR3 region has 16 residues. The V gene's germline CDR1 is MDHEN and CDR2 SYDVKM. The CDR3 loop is CASSPPRREGEDEQYF. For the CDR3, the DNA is TGTGCCAGCAGTCCCCCACGGCGGGAGGGAGAGGACGAGCAGTACTTC.

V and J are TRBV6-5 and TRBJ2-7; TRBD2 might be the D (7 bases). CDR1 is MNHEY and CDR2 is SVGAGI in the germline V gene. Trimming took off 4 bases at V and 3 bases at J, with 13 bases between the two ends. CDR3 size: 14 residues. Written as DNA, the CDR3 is TGTGCCAGCAGTTCTCGAGGGGGGGTCTACGAGCAGTACTTC. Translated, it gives CASSSRGGVYEQYF.

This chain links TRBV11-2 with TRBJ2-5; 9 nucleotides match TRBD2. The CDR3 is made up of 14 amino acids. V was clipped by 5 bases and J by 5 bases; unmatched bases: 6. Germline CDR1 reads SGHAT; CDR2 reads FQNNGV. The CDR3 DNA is TGTGCCAGCAGCACAGGACTAGCGCGGGAGACCCAGTACTTC. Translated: CASSTGLARETQYF. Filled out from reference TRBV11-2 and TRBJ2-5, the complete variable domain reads EAGVAQSPRYKIIEKRQSVAFWCNPISGHATLYWYQQILGQGPKLLIQFQNNGVVDDSQLPKDRFSAERLKGVDSTLKIQPAKLEDSAVYLCASSTGLARETQYFGPGTRLLVL.

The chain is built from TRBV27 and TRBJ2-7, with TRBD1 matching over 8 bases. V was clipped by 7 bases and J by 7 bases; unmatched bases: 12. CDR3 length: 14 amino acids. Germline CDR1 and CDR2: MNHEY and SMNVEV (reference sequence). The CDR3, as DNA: TGTGCCAGCAAAACGCGGACAGGGTTTGGGGAGCAGTACTTC. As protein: CASKTRTGFGEQYF.

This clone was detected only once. The CDR3 DNA sequence: TGTGCCAGCAGGAGGGATCTTTTGGACGAGCAGTACTTC. Protein: CASRRDLLDEQYF. The chain couples TRBV2 to TRBJ2-7; D is possibly TRBD2 (5 bases). Germline V gene lookup returns CDR1 SNHLY and CDR2 FYNNEI. The CDR3 runs to 13 residues. The ends were cut back, 6 bases at V and 5 bases at J, with 14 bases in the middle. The full variable domain, its missing parts supplied by reference TRBV2 and TRBJ2-7, is EPEVTQTPSHQVTQMGQEVILRCVPISNHLYFYWYRQILGQKVEFLVSFYNNEISEKSEIFDDQFSVERPDGSNFTLKIRSTKLEDSAMYFCASRRDLLDEQYFGPGTRLTVT.

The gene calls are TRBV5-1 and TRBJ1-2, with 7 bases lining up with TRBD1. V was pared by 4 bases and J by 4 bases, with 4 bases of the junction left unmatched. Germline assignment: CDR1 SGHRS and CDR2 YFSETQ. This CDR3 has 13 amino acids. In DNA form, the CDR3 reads TGCGCCAGCAGCGGCTGGACAGGCTATGGCTACACCTTC. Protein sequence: CASSGWTGYGYTF.

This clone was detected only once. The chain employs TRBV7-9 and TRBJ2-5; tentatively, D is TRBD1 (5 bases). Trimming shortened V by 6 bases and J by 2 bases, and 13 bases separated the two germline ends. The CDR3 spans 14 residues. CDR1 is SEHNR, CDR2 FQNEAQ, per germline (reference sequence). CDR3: CASRWTFDQETQYF. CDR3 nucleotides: TGTGCCAGCAGGTGGACATTCGATCAAGAGACCCAGTACTTC.

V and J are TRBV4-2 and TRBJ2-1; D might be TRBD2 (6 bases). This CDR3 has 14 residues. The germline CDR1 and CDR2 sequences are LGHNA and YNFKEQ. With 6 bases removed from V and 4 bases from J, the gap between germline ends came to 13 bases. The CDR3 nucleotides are TGTGCCAGCAGTACTAGCTCGGAGTACAATGAGCAGTTCTTC. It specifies CASSTSSEYNEQFF.

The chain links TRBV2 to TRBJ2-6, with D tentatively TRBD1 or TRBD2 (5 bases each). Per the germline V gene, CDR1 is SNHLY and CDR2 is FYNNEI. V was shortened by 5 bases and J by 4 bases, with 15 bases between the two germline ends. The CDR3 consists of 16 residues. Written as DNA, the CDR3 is TGTGCCAGCAGTCAGCAGGGTCGGGAAGGGGCCAACGTCCTGACTTTC. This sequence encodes CASSQQGREGANVLTF.

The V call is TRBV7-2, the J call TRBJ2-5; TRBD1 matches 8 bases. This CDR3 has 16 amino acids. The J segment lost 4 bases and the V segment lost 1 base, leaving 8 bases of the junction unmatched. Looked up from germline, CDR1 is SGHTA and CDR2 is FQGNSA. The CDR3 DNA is TGTGCCAGCAGCTTAGTAACAGGGGGGTTTCGAGAGACCCAGTACTTC. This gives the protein CASSLVTGGFRETQYF.